A single sample gave rise to the 2 T cell receptor beta chains below, sequenced in a study of control samples from healthy donors and cancer patients. Data came from immunoSEQ multiplex PCR; TCRdb stores just in-frame clones and leaves some out. The top ten clones hold 18% of a sample with about 100,000 clones, over 75% of them seen once. The sample consisted of blood. The receptors derive from a woman aged 45 to 65 in good health.

This clone came up a few times. V gene TRBV5-5 combines with J gene TRBJ1-1; TRBD1 aligns across 8 bases. Germline V gene sequence: CDR1 SGHKS, CDR2 YYEKEE (reference sequence). The CDR3 sequence is 14 residues long. V trimming: 2 bases; J trimming: 4 bases; junction bases outside the gene matches: 4. DNA for the CDR3: TGTGCCAGCAGCTTAAGGACAGGGTTCACTGAAGCTTTCTTT. Amino acids: CASSLRTGFTEAFF.

The V gene is TRBV20-1, the J gene TRBJ2-3; D gene unclear. V was trimmed by 6 bases and J by 6 bases, leaving 10 bases between them. Germline CDR1 is DFQATT and CDR2 is SNEGSKA (reference sequence). CDR3 length: 11 residues. CDR3: CSAEPEDTQYF. CDR3 bases: TGCAGTGCCGAACCTGAGGATACGCAGTATTTT.